This T cell receptor beta chain was captured in a study of blood T cell repertoires in COVID-19. The overall study: T cells, B-cell-depleted T cells, or PBMCs provided the cDNA or gDNA that served as material.

The assay was immunoSEQ multiplex PCR, and TCRdb's table has in-frame clones only and misses some. The data contain 62,000 or so clones, roughly three quarters of them seen just once; the ten biggest clones take up 14%. The material sequenced was peripheral blood. The sequence was obtained from a man aged 55 to 70 with COVID-19, enrolled during active disease.

The CDR3 sequence: CARSLAGSGGGAPSYEQYF. As DNA, the CDR3 is TGTGCCAGAAGCTTGGCCGGTTCTGGCGGGGGGGCACCCTCCTACGAGCAGTACTTC. The chain couples TRBV5-3 to TRBJ2-7; 9 positions match TRBD2. TRBV5-3 qualifies as an ORF whose function is uncertain. V lost 0 bases, J lost 0 bases, and 13 bases stayed unmatched. CDR3 length: 19 amino acids.